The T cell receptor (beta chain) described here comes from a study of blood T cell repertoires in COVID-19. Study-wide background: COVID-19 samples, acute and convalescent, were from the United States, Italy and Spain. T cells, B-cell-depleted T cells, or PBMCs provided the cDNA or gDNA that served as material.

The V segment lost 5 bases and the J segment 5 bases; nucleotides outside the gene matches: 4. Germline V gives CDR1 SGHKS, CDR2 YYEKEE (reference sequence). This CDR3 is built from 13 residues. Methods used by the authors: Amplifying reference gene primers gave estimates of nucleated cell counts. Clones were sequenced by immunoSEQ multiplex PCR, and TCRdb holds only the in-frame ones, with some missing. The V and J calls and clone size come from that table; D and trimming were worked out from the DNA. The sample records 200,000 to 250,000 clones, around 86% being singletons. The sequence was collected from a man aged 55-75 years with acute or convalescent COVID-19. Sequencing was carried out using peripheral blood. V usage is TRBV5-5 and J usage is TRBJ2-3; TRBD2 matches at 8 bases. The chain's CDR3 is CASRRGAGDTQYF. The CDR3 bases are TGTGCCAGCAGGCGGGGGGCGGGAGATACGCAGTATTTT.